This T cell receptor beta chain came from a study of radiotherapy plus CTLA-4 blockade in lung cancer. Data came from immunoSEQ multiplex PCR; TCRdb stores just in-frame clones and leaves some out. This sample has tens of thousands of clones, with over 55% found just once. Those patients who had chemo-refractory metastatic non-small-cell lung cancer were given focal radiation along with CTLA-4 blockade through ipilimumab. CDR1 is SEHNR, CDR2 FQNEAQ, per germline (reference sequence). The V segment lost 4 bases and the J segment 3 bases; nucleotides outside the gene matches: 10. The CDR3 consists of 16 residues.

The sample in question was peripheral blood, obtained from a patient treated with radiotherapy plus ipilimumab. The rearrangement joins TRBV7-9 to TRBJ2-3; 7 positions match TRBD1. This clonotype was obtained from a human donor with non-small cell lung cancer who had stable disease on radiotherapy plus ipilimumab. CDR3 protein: CASSWNLQGMTDTQYF. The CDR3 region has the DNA TGTGCCAGCAGCTGGAATCTACAGGGGATGACAGATACGCAGTATTTT.